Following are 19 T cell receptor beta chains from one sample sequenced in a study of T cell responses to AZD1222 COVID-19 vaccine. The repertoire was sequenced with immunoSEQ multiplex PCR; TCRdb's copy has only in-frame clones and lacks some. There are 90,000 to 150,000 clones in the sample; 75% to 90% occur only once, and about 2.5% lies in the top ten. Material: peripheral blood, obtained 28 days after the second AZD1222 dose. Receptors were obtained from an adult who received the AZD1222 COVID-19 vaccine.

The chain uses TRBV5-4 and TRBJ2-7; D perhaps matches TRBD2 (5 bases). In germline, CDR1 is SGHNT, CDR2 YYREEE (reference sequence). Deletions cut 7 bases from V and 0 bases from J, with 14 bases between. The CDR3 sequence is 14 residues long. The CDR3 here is CASLRRASSYEQYF. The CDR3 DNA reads TGTGCCAGCCTGCGGCGGGCGAGCTCCTACGAGCAGTACTTC.

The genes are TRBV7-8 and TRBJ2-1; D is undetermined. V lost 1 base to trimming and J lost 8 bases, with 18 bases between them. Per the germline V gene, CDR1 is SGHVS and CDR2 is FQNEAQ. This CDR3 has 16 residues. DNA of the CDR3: TGTGCCAGCAGCTTAGAGGGCGCAAGAAGAGGCGATGAGCAGTTCTTC. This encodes CASSLEGARRGDEQFF.

CDR3 sequence reads: CASSLGAKGSSGYTF. The CDR3 DNA reads as TGTGCCAGCAGTCTGGGGGCAAAAGGGTCTAGTGGCTACACCTTC. The chain joins TRBV5-6 to TRBJ1-2, with D possibly being TRBD1 (6 bases). Trimming removed 5 bases from V and 7 bases from J, with 21 bases in between. In germline, CDR1 is SGHDT, CDR2 YYEEEE. The length of the CDR3 is 15 residues.

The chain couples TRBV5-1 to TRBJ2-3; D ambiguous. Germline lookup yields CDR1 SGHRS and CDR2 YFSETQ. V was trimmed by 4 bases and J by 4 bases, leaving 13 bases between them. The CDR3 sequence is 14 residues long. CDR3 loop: CASSVEGLSDTQYF. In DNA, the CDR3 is TGCGCCAGCAGCGTGGAAGGGCTATCAGATACGCAGTATTTT.

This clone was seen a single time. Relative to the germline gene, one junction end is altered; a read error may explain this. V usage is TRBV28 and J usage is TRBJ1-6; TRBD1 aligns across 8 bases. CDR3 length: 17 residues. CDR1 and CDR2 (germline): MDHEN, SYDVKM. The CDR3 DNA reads TGTGCCAGCAGTTTCGGTGGGCAGGGGGCGTTAAATTTACCCCTCCACTTT. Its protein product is CASSFGGQGALNLPLHF.

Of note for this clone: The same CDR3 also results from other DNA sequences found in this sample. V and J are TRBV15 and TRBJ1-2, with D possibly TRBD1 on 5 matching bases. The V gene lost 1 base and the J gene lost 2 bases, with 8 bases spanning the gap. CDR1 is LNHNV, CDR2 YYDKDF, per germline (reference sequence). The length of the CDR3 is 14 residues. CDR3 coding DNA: TGTGCCACCAGCAGAGGGGACGGAAACTATGGCTACACCTTC. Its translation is CATSRGDGNYGYTF.

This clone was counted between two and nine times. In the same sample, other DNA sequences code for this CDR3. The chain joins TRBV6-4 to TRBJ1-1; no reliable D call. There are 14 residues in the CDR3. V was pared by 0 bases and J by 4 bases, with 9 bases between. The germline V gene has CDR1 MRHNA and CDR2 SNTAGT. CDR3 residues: CASSDSSRGTEAFF. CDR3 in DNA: TGTGCCAGCAGTGACTCGAGCCGGGGCACTGAAGCTTTCTTT.

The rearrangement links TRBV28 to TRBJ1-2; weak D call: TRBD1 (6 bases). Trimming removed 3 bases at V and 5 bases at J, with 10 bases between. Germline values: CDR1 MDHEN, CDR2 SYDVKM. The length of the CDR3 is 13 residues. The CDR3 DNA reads TGTGCCAGCAGTTTGGGGCAGGGGTATGGCTACACCTTC. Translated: CASSLGQGYGYTF.

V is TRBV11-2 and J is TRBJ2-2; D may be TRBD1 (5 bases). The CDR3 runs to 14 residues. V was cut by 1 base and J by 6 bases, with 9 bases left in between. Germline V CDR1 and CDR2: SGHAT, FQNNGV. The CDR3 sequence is CASSLVRAAGELFF. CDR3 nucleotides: TGTGCCAGCAGCTTAGTCAGGGCGGCCGGGGAGCTGTTTTTT.

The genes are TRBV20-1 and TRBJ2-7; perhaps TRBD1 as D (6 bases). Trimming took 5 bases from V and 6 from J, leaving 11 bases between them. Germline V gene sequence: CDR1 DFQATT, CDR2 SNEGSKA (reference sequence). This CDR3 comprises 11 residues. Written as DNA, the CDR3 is TGCAGTGCTGACAGGTCGGGCGAGCAGTACTTC. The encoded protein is CSADRSGEQYF.

The CDR3 reads CASSQEGAGSYGYTF. CDR3 coding DNA: TGTGCCAGCAGCCAAGAGGGGGCAGGCTCCTATGGCTACACCTTC. This sequence joins TRBV14 and TRBJ1-2; D perhaps matches TRBD1 (6 bases). The CDR3 is 15 amino acids. Trimming took 0 bases from V and 4 from J, leaving 12 bases between them. Germline V gene data show CDR1 as SGHDN and CDR2 as FVKESK.

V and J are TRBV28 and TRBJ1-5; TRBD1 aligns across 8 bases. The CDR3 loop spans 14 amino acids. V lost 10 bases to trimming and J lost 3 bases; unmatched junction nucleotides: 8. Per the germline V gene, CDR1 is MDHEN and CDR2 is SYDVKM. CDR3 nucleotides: TGTGCCACCACACGGACAGGGAACAATCAGCCCCAGCATTTT. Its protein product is CATTRTGNNQPQHF.

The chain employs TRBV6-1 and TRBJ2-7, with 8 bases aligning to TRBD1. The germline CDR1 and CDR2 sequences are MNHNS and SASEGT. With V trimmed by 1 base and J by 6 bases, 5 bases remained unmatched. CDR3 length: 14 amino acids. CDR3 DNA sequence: TGTGCCAGCAGTGAAGTAGGACAGGGAATCGAGCAGTACTTC. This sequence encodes CASSEVGQGIEQYF.

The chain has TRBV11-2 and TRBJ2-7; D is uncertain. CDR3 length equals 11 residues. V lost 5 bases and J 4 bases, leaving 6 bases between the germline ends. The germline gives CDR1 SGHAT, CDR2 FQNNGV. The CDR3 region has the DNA TGTGCCAGCAGCCATTTTTACGAGCAGTACTTC. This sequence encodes CASSHFYEQYF.

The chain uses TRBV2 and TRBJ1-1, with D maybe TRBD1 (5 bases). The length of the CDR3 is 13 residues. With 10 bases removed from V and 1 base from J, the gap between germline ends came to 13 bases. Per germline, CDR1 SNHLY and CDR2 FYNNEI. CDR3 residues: CATKQGENTEAFF. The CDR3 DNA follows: TGTGCCACCAAACAAGGGGAGAACACTGAAGCTTTCTTT.

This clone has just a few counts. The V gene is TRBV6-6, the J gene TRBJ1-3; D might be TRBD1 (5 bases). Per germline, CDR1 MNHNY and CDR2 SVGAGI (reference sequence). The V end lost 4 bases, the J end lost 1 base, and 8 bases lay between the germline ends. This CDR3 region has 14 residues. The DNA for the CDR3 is TGTGCCAGCAGTTCAGGGAATTCTGGAAACACCATATATTTT. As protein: CASSSGNSGNTIYF.

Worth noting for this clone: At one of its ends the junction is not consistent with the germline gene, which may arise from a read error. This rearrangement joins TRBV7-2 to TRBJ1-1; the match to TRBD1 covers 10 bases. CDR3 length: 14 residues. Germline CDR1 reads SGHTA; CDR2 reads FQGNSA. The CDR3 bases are TGTGCCAGCAGCCTCGGGACAGGGGCACCAACCCCCATCTTT. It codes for CASSLGTGAPTPIF.

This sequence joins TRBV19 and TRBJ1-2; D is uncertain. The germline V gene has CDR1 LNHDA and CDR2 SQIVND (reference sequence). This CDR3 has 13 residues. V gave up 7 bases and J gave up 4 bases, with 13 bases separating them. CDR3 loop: CASTDRTLYGYTF. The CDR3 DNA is TGTGCCAGTACCGACCGGACCCTCTATGGCTACACCTTC.

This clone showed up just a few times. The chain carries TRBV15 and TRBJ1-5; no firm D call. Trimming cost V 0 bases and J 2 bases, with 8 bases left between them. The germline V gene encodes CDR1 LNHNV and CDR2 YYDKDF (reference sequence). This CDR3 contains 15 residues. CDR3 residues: CATSRDSAGNQPQHF. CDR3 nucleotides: TGTGCCACCAGCAGAGACTCGGCTGGCAATCAGCCCCAGCATTTT.